The 27 T cell receptor beta chains below were found in one sample sequenced in a study of T cells after posttransplantation cyclophosphamide. Data came from immunoSEQ multiplex PCR; TCRdb stores just in-frame clones and leaves some out. The sample comprises more than 15,000 clones, 80% to 85% of which are singletons, and over 4.5% rests with the top ten. Control samples came 1 year after myeloablative marrow transplants with methotrexate plus calcineurin inhibitor. This specimen was PBMCs, taken 350 to 400 days after allogeneic stem cell transplant with calcineurin inhibitor and methotrexate. These receptors were taken from a male patient aged 18-30 years who received an allogeneic stem cell transplant from a related donor, was CMV-positive, and had no GVHD. A subset of T cells may come from the graft donor.

The V and J genes are TRBV15 and TRBJ1-5; D gene ambiguous. V was cut by 1 base and J by 4 bases, with 8 bases left in between. This CDR3 comprises 14 residues. Per the germline V gene, CDR1 is LNHNV and CDR2 is YYDKDF (reference sequence). In DNA, the CDR3 is TGTGCCACCAGCAGAGGCAACGGGAATCAGCCCCAGCATTTT. Protein: CATSRGNGNQPQHF.

This chain links TRBV29-1 with TRBJ2-5; maybe TRBD1 (5 bases). TRBJ2-7 explains the end of the DNA better; the J call may be wrong. CDR1 and CDR2 from the germline V gene are SQVTM and ANQGSEA. The CDR3 length is 11 residues. As DNA, the CDR3 is TGCAGCGCTTCCGACAGAGACGAGCAGTACTTC. It translates to CSASDRDEQYF.

The J gene is TRBJ1-5, the V gene TRBV9; D is perhaps TRBD1 (5 bases). Trimming shortened V by 3 bases and J by 2 bases, and 9 bases separated the two germline ends. The CDR3 length is 14 residues. The germline V gene encodes CDR1 SGDLS and CDR2 YYNGEE. CDR3 sequence reads: CASSAGPGNQPQHF. CDR3 coding DNA: TGTGCCAGCAGCGCAGGGCCTGGCAATCAGCCCCAGCATTTT. The full variable domain, completed using reference TRBV9 and TRBJ1-5, is DSGVTQTPKHLITATGQRVTLRCSPRSGDLSVYWYQQSLDQGLQFLIQYYNGEERAKGNILERFSAQQFPDLHSELNLSSLELGDSALYFCASSAGPGNQPQHFGDGTRLSIL.

This chain uses TRBV28 with TRBJ1-1, with TRBD1 matching 8 bases. The CDR3 covers 14 residues. V shed 6 bases, J shed 4 bases, and the junction held 7 bases outside the gene matches. Germline CDR1 is MDHEN and CDR2 is SYDVKM. The CDR3 bases are TGTGCCAGCAGCCCGACAGGGGTAGGCACTGAAGCTTTCTTT. It yields the protein CASSPTGVGTEAFF.

The chain couples TRBV9 to TRBJ2-2; TRBD2 matches at 11 bases. The CDR3 has 15 residues. Germline V lookup: CDR1 SGDLS, CDR2 YYNGEE. The ends lost 4 bases at V and 3 bases at J; junction bases unmatched: 2. The CDR3 nucleotides are TGTGCCAGCAGCCCGGGACTAGCGGACACCGGGGAGCTGTTTTTT. It specifies CASSPGLADTGELFF.

This chain connects TRBV6-6 to TRBJ1-4; D unclear. The germline V gene encodes CDR1 MNHNY and CDR2 SVGAGI (reference sequence). The V and J ends lost 0 bases and 7 bases respectively, with 9 bases between them. This CDR3 region has 14 residues. CDR3 sequence reads: CASSYSRDAEKLFF. The CDR3 bases are TGTGCCAGCAGTTACTCCCGGGATGCTGAAAAACTGTTTTTT.

The genes are TRBV28 and TRBJ2-7, with TRBD1 matching over 8 bases. Trimming cost V 7 bases and J 5 bases; bases outside gene matches: 4. This CDR3 contains 12 residues. In germline, CDR1 is MDHEN, CDR2 SYDVKM. CDR3 coding DNA: TGTGCCAGCACAGGGGACAGGAACGAGCAGTACTTC. Its translation: CASTGDRNEQYF.

The chain couples TRBV29-1 to TRBJ2-1; TRBD1 agrees at 9 bases. This CDR3 contains 13 residues. Unmatched junction bases numbered 7, after V lost 3 bases and J lost 10 bases. The germline gives CDR1 SQVTM, CDR2 ANQGSEA. CDR3 protein: CSVEGQGLFEQFF. The CDR3 bases are TGCAGCGTTGAGGGACAGGGTTTATTCGAGCAGTTCTTC.

This rearrangement joins TRBV27 to TRBJ2-5; TRBD2 matches at 9 bases. Per the germline V gene, CDR1 is MNHEY and CDR2 is SMNVEV (reference sequence). The CDR3 is 15 residues long. J lost 5 bases, V lost 8 bases, and 12 bases had no gene match. The CDR3 spells CASSAGGPGRETQYF. For the CDR3, the DNA is TGTGCCAGCTCTGCGGGAGGGCCGGGTAGGGAGACCCAGTACTTC.

The chain uses TRBV29-1 and TRBJ2-1; D unresolved. The germline CDR1 and CDR2 sequences are SQVTM and ANQGSEA. The CDR3 extends over 10 amino acids. V lost 4 bases and J 9 bases, leaving 7 bases between the germline ends. CDR3 sequence: CSVGATEQFF. CDR3 in DNA: TGCAGCGTTGGAGCTACTGAGCAGTTCTTC.

The chain combines TRBV5-1 with TRBJ1-6; 11 positions match TRBD1. This CDR3 is built from 15 residues. Germline CDR1 is SGHRS and CDR2 is YFSETQ. V lost 1 base, J lost 9 bases, and 3 bases stayed unmatched. CDR3 DNA sequence: TGCGCCAGCAGCTTGATGGGACAGGGGGGTTCACCCCTCCACTTT. Its protein is CASSLMGQGGSPLHF.

This clone came up once. V is TRBV5-4 and J is TRBJ1-2; 9 bases align to TRBD1. V was clipped by 6 bases and J by 2 bases; unmatched bases: 5. Per germline, CDR1 SGHNT and CDR2 YYREEE (reference sequence). The CDR3 has 14 amino acids. The CDR3 here is CASTRTGANYGYTF. CDR3 sequence (DNA): TGTGCCAGCACCCGGACAGGGGCAAACTATGGCTACACCTTC.

The CDR3 nucleotides are TGTGCCAGCAGCCCCCCCTTAGGTCAGGGGAGGGATGGCTACACCTTC. Encoded protein: CASSPPLGQGRDGYTF. V is TRBV28 and J is TRBJ1-2, with a possible D match to TRBD1 (6 bases). This CDR3 has 16 residues. CDR1 is MDHEN and CDR2 is SYDVKM in the germline V gene. Trimming left V 6 bases short and J 6 bases short, with 23 bases between.

This clone was recorded once. The chain carries TRBV5-1 and TRBJ2-7, with a possible D match to TRBD2 (6 bases). Trimming left V 0 bases short and J 5 bases short, with 9 bases between. This CDR3 is built from 13 residues. CDR1 is SGHRS, CDR2 YFSETQ, per germline. The CDR3 loop reads CASSLAGGHEQYF. As DNA, the CDR3 is TGCGCCAGCAGCTTGGCCGGAGGGCACGAGCAGTACTTC.

The CDR3, as DNA: TGTGCCAGCACCTCCCCGCCTTGGCAGGCTCCTAGGGGCACTGAAGCTTTCTTT. Translated: CASTSPPWQAPRGTEAFF. This chain joins TRBV28 and TRBJ1-1, with a tentative D call TRBD1 (5 bases). Trimming cost V 7 bases and J 4 bases, with 28 bases left between them. Germline V lookup: CDR1 MDHEN, CDR2 SYDVKM. The CDR3 extends over 18 amino acids.

The J gene is TRBJ2-1, the V gene TRBV11-1, with no clear D. Deletions cut 1 base from V and 9 bases from J, with 4 bases between. From germline, CDR1 is SGHAT and CDR2 FQDESV (reference sequence). The length of the CDR3 is 11 residues. The CDR3 DNA follows: TGTGCCAGCAGCTTAGACAGTGAGCAGTTCTTC. This sequence encodes CASSLDSEQFF.

This rearrangement joins TRBV11-2 to TRBJ2-3; D gene ambiguous. The V end was cut by 3 bases, the J end by 4 bases, with 17 bases between. The length of the CDR3 is 16 residues. Germline V gene lookup returns CDR1 SGHAT and CDR2 FQNNGV. CDR3 in DNA: TGTGCCAGCAGCTTTGACGGGTCCCTTTGGGCAGATACGCAGTATTTT. The encoded protein is CASSFDGSLWADTQYF. The whole variable domain, remainder taken from reference TRBV11-2 and TRBJ2-3, is EAGVAQSPRYKIIEKRQSVAFWCNPISGHATLYWYQQILGQGPKLLIQFQNNGVVDDSQLPKDRFSAERLKGVDSTLKIQPAKLEDSAVYLCASSFDGSLWADTQYFGPGTRLTVL.

V is TRBV27 and J is TRBJ1-3; D gene unclear. This CDR3 has 13 amino acids. CDR1 and CDR2 from the germline V gene are MNHEY and SMNVEV (reference sequence). The germline V and J ends were trimmed by 8 bases and 4 bases, with 12 bases remaining between them. The CDR3 is CASLSPGGNTIYF. CDR3 nucleotides: TGTGCCAGCCTCTCGCCAGGAGGAAACACCATATATTTT.

The chain uses TRBV7-9 and TRBJ1-6, with a weak D call TRBD1 (6 bases). CDR3 size: 17 residues. V gave up 4 bases and J gave up 3 bases, with 16 bases separating them. Germline CDR1 reads SEHNR; CDR2 reads FQNEAQ (reference sequence). The DNA for the CDR3 is TGTGCCAGCAGCTCACAGCACCGGACAGTCTATAATTCACCCCTCCACTTT. Residues: CASSSQHRTVYNSPLHF. The complete variable domain, with remaining parts taken from reference TRBV7-9 and TRBJ1-6, reads DTGVSQNPRHKITKRGQNVTFRCDPISEHNRLYWYRQTLGQGPEFLTYFQNEAQLEKSRLLSDRFSAERPKGSFSTLEIQRTEQGDSAMYLCASSSQHRTVYNSPLHFGNGTRLTVT.

A few counts support this clone. For the CDR3, the DNA is TGTGCCAGCAGCGGGTCGGGACTAGCGGGGTTTCACACCGGGGAGCTGTTTTTT. Its translation: CASSGSGLAGFHTGELFF. V is TRBV7-6 and J is TRBJ2-2; 13 positions agree with TRBD2. V dropped 5 bases and J dropped 3; count of bases not matched to a gene: 9. Germline loops: CDR1 SGHVS, CDR2 FNYEAQ. This CDR3 is built from 18 residues.

The chain employs TRBV6-5 and TRBJ2-2; 7 bases are a match to TRBD1. The CDR3 covers 13 residues. The germline V gene encodes CDR1 MNHEY and CDR2 SVGAGI. V lost 4 bases, J lost 4 bases, and 0 bases stayed unmatched. The CDR3 DNA reads as TGTGCCAGCAGTTCAGGGGGCACCGGGGAGCTGTTTTTT. Translation: CASSSGGTGELFF.

The chain is built from TRBV19 and TRBJ1-5; no reliable D call. Per the germline V gene, CDR1 is LNHDA and CDR2 is SQIVND (reference sequence). The CDR3 has 12 residues. The CDR3 loop reads CAAGPLMGPQHF. CDR3 in DNA: TGTGCGGCAGGTCCCCTTATGGGGCCCCAGCATTTT.

V and J are TRBV6-5 and TRBJ1-2; 8 bases map to TRBD1. J lost 8 bases, V lost 6 bases, and 5 bases had no gene match. Germline assignment: CDR1 MNHEY and CDR2 SVGAGI. The CDR3 sequence is 12 residues long. The CDR3 protein is CASSQGARGYTF. The DNA for the CDR3 is TGTGCCAGCAGCCAGGGGGCGCGAGGCTACACCTTC.

The CDR3 nucleotides read TGTGCCAGCAGGGGACAGATGAACACTGAAGCTTTCTTT. Encoded protein: CASRGQMNTEAFF. This chain links TRBV28 with TRBJ1-1; 7 bases agree with TRBD1. This CDR3 is 13 amino acids long. The V gene end was trimmed by 6 bases and the J gene end by 0 bases; junction bases not matched to a gene: 1. Germline CDR1 is MDHEN and CDR2 is SYDVKM.

The chain carries TRBV28 and TRBJ1-5; D may be TRBD1 (5 bases). The ends were cut back, 7 bases at V and 1 base at J, with 11 bases in the middle. Germline values: CDR1 MDHEN, CDR2 SYDVKM. The CDR3 is 14 residues long. The CDR3 loop reads CASNWGGSNQPQHF. CDR3 nucleotides: TGTGCCAGCAACTGGGGGGGAAGCAATCAGCCCCAGCATTTT.

The chain is built from TRBV21-1 and TRBJ2-4; whether TRBD2, the table's D call, matches the DNA was not checked. TRBV21-1 is marked as a pseudogene. This CDR3 spans 15 amino acids. The CDR3 region is CARGGLAKAKNIQYF. The CDR3 DNA reads TGTGCCAGGGGGGGGCTAGCAAAGGCCAAAAACATTCAGTACTTC.

V is TRBV7-6 and J is TRBJ2-7; TRBD1 agrees at 7 bases. CDR1 is SGHVS and CDR2 is FNYEAQ in the germline V gene. Germline trimming cut 2 bases from V and 4 bases from J; bases unmatched to any gene: 8. The CDR3 spans 15 residues. The CDR3 nucleotides are TGTGCCAGCAGCTTACTAAGGGACAGCACGTACGAGCAGTACTTC. It encodes CASSLLRDSTYEQYF.